One sample yielded the 2 T cell receptor beta chains listed below, sequenced in a study of beta chain features in type 1 diabetes. TCRB transcripts that were expressed got sequenced, as all of the isolated RNA had been reverse transcribed. Method: immunoSEQ multiplex PCR; TCRdb's copy keeps in-frame clones and lacks some. The sample has 350,000 to 450,000 clones, about 15% seen once. Material for sequencing was naive CD4+ T cells from blood. All receptors come from a man aged 25 to 40 in good health.

This chain connects TRBV2 to TRBJ2-5; the match to TRBD2 covers 12 bases. The length of the CDR3 is 16 residues. CDR1 SNHLY and CDR2 FYNNEI come from the germline V gene. V shed 6 bases and J 4 bases; nucleotides not matched to a gene: 9. CDR3: CASRRRGTSGPETQYF. CDR3 nucleotide sequence: TGTGCCAGCAGGCGCCGGGGGACTAGCGGGCCAGAGACCCAGTACTTC.

The chain joins TRBV19 to TRBJ1-1; TRBD1 matches at 7 bases. CDR3 length: 15 amino acids. Per the germline V gene, CDR1 is LNHDA and CDR2 is SQIVND (reference sequence). V shed 7 bases, J shed 0 bases, and the junction held 8 bases outside the gene matches. CDR3 nucleotide sequence: TGTGCCAGTACCCCCGGACAGGTACTGAACACTGAAGCTTTCTTT. This gives the protein CASTPGQVLNTEAFF.